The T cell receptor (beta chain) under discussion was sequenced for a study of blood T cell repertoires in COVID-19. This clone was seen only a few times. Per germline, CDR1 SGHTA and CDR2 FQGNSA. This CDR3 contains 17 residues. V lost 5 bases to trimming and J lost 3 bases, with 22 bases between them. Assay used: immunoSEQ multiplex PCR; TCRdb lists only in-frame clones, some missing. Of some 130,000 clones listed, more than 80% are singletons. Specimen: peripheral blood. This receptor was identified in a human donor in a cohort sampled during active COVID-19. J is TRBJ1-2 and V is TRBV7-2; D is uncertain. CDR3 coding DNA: TGTGCCAGCAGCCATAAGGGTTCGGGGAGTTTTTACTATGGCTACACCTTC. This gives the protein CASSHKGSGSFYYGYTF. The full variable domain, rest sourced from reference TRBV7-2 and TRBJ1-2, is GAGVSQSPSNKVTEKGKDVELRCDPISGHTALYWYRQSLGQGLEFLIYFQGNSAPDKSGLPSDRFSAERTGGSVSTLTIQRTQQEDSAVYLCASSHKGSGSFYYGYTFGSGTRLTVV.